The T cell receptor (beta chain) described here comes from a study of T cells in Graves' hyperthyroidism and ophthalmopathy. This clonotype was detected only a few times. What it binds is not known. Study conclusions and caveats: Ophthalmopathy was predicted by the model a median of approximately 6 months ahead of onset. A model using 13 V-J features told ophthalmopathy apart from stable hyperthyroidism. Peripheral blood also featured most of the thyroid clonotypes expanded above 0.001.

From RNA transcripts, TCR beta CDR3 regions were amplified. With the HTBI primer set, the TCR CDR3 went through a first round of RT-PCR. TCRdb analysed the multiplex PCR reads with MiXCR anew, one entry per CDR3 protein. Of 490,000 or so distinct CDR3 sequences in the sample, approximately 49% were seen once. This sequence originates from an adult woman with Graves' disease, either hyperthyroidism or ophthalmopathy (not recorded which). Sequences were obtained from peripheral blood or thyroid tissue (not recorded which).

The CDR3 reads CASSLGVKSQYF. CDR3 nucleotide sequence: TGTGCCAGCAGCCTCGGTGTTAAGTCCCAGTACTTC. The V call is TRBV11-2, the J call TRBJ2-5; D is uncertain. Deletions cut 5 bases from V and 9 bases from J, with 13 bases between. The germline gives CDR1 SGHAT, CDR2 FQNNGV. The CDR3 runs to 12 residues.